A single TCR beta chain is shown here with its context. This sample is part of a study of blood T cell repertoires in COVID-19. CDR3 length: 16 residues. From germline, CDR1 is SQVTM and CDR2 ANQGSEA. V trimming: 4 bases; J trimming: 4 bases; junction bases outside the gene matches: 13. TCRdb keeps only in-frame clones here, not all; method: immunoSEQ multiplex PCR. The sample includes 260,000 or so clones, more than 70% of them seen just once. The sequenced material came from PBMCs or T cells enriched from blood (not recorded which). The V and J genes are TRBV29-1 and TRBJ2-1; 7 bases map to TRBD2. The receptor was isolated from a woman aged 40 to 55 with acute COVID-19. The CDR3 bases are TGCAGCGTTGTGGGAGGCTGGCGGGAGAGGTACAATGAGCAGTTCTTC. It encodes CSVVGGWRERYNEQFF.